The sequence of this TCR beta chain was determined in a study of shared clonotypes between healthy human individuals. Turning to the study itself: Three plates each covered CD4 naive and memory; CD8 naive two, CD8 memory one.

CD45RO negativity and positive selection for CCR7 defined naive CD8 cells, a population that excluded terminally differentiated effector memory CD45RA+ cells. Researchers divided each subset's genomic DNA evenly across several immunoSEQ plates. Using immunoSEQ multiplex PCR, the repertoire was profiled, and TCRdb retains in-frame clones only, with some absent. The sample has about 2.2 million clones, about 92% seen once. Study results and limitations: When naive CD4 clonotypes were compared across a handful of donors, around 4.6% were shared.

Regarding this clone: Antigen unknown.

Material for sequencing was naive CD8+ T cells from PBMCs. This TCR derives from a man younger than 35 in good health. Some clones in this sample may be carry-over from other donors' samples.

In DNA form, the CDR3 reads TGTGCCGGCGATACAGGAGTCAGCACCGGGGAGCTGTTTTTT. This codes for CAGDTGVSTGELFF. The chain combines TRBV18 with TRBJ2-2; D may be TRBD1 (5 bases). This CDR3 spans 14 amino acids. Germline V gene sequence: CDR1 KGHSH, CDR2 LQKENI. V dropped 11 bases and J dropped 4 bases, with 17 bases sitting between them.